Presented here are 20 T cell receptor beta chains from one specimen sequenced in a study of regulatory T cells in long-lasting Graves disease. This sample's time point: newly diagnosed GD, antithyroid drugs for less than 3 months. Making the TCR library involved RNA that had been extracted from PBMCs. Construction of TCR beta libraries relied on iRepertoire HTBI primers and on Arm-PCR targeting CDR3 regions. TCRdb called the multiplex PCR reads again in MiXCR, with one record for every CDR3 protein. The data contain 580,000 or so distinct CDR3 sequences, about 15% of them singletons. These data were also filed under a second study, of T cells in Graves' hyperthyroidism and ophthalmopathy.

The starting material was peripheral blood mononuclear cells (PBMCs), obtained at new diagnosis, from a patient treated with antithyroid drugs. The source is a man between 18 and 35 years old with Graves disease.

On this clonotype: One end of the junction does not line up with germline, which may come from a read error. The gene calls are TRBV3-1 and TRBJ1-1; D is unresolved. Germline V gives CDR1 LGHDT, CDR2 YNNKEL (reference sequence). The CDR3 has 12 residues. CDR3 sequence reads: CASNQDIHQAFF. In DNA, the CDR3 is TGTGCCAGCAACCAAGATATCCATCAGGCTTTCTTT.

This clonotype appeared many times. At one boundary the junction diverges from the germline segment, which might be a read error. The chain combines TRBV5-1 with TRBJ2-1; weak D call: TRBD2 (6 bases). Germline values: CDR1 SGHRS, CDR2 YFSETQ. This CDR3 has 14 amino acids. CDR3 residues: CASSLGTSPNEQFF. The CDR3 DNA reads TGTGCCAGCAGCCTCGGGACTTCCCCCAATGAGCAGTTCTTC. Supplemented by reference TRBV5-1 and TRBJ2-1, the full variable domain reads KAGVTQTPRYLIKTRGQQVTLSCSPISGHRSVSWYQQTPGQGLQFLFEYFSETQRNKGNFPGRFSGRQFSNSRSEMNVSTLELGDSALYLCASSLGTSPNEQFFGPGTRLTVL.

The sample holds many counts of this clonotype. The rearrangement joins TRBV11-2 to TRBJ2-1, with a tentative D call TRBD2 (5 bases). The germline CDR1 and CDR2 sequences are SGHAT and FQNNGV. Trimming shortened V by 5 bases and J by 1 base, and 12 bases separated the two germline ends. The CDR3 extends over 15 amino acids. The CDR3 sequence is CASSLFSGSYNEQFF. CDR3 DNA sequence: TGTGCCAGCAGCCTATTCAGCGGATCCTACAATGAGCAGTTCTTC.

This clonotype was seen ten or more times. V gene TRBV30 combines with J gene TRBJ1-1; unclear D gene. The CDR3 consists of 13 residues. Germline values: CDR1 GTSNPN, CDR2 SVGIG (reference sequence). V lost 4 bases to trimming and J lost 0 bases, with 9 bases between them. CDR3: CAWKRELNTEAFF. The CDR3 DNA reads TGTGCCTGGAAACGGGAGTTGAACACTGAAGCTTTCTTT.

The chain employs TRBV7-9 and TRBJ2-1, with D perhaps TRBD1 (6 bases). The germline gives CDR1 SEHNR, CDR2 FQNEAQ (reference sequence). This CDR3 has 14 amino acids. The V end lost 5 bases, the J end lost 16 bases, and 24 bases lay between the germline ends. The CDR3 loop reads CASSLTPRDKLQFF. The DNA of the CDR3 is TGTGCCAGCAGCCTTACTCCCCGGGACAAATTGCAATTCTTC. The full variable domain, in which reference TRBV7-9 and TRBJ2-1 provide the parts outside the CDR3, is DTGVSQNPRHKITKRGQNVTFRCDPISEHNRLYWYRQTLGQGPEFLTYFQNEAQLEKSRLLSDRFSAERPKGSFSTLEIQRTEQGDSAMYLCASSLTPRDKLQFFGPGTRLTVL.

The chain links TRBV30 to TRBJ1-2; no clear D gene. This CDR3 contains 11 residues. V lost 0 bases and J 7 bases, leaving 6 bases between the germline ends. The V gene's germline CDR1 is GTSNPN and CDR2 SVGIG (reference sequence). As DNA, the CDR3 is TGTGCCTGGAGTGTAGGAATTGGCTACACCTTC. Translated, it gives CAWSVGIGYTF.

There are many counts of this clonotype. J is TRBJ2-1 and V is TRBV20-1, with 11 bases aligning to TRBD2. Trimming at V came to 4 bases and at J to 6 bases, leaving 8 bases not matched to a gene. The CDR3 consists of 15 residues. Germline-derived CDR1 and CDR2 are DFQATT and SNEGSKA (reference sequence). The DNA for the CDR3 is TGCAGTGCTAACTTACTAGCGGGAGTGGGCAATGAGCAGTTCTTC. This gives the protein CSANLLAGVGNEQFF.

In regard to this clonotype: This sequence may be a read error, since a much larger clone differs from it by one base. This chain links TRBV12-3 or TRBV12-4 with TRBJ2-1; D is perhaps TRBD2 (5 bases). V gave up 10 bases and J gave up 8 bases, with 12 bases separating them. The length of the CDR3 is 11 residues. The CDR3 sequence is CAMTTGDEQFF. CDR3 coding DNA: TGTGCCATGACTACCGGGGATGAGCAGTTCTTC.

This clonotype was seen a few times. The genes are TRBV30 and TRBJ2-1; 12 bases agree with TRBD2. The CDR3 contains 17 residues. V was pared by 4 bases and J by 6 bases, with 13 bases of the junction left unmatched. Germline assignment: CDR1 GTSNPN and CDR2 SVGIG (reference sequence). This CDR3 is CAWTSARTSGNRNEQFF. DNA of the CDR3: TGTGCCTGGACCTCTGCCCGGACTAGCGGGAATCGCAATGAGCAGTTCTTC.

The chain is built from TRBV5-1 and TRBJ1-4; no definite D call. The CDR3 extends over 13 amino acids. The germline V and J ends were trimmed by 6 bases and 8 bases, with 14 bases remaining between them. CDR1 SGHRS and CDR2 YFSETQ come from the germline V gene. DNA of the CDR3: TGCGCCAGCAAAGGGCCTCTTGGGGAAAAACTGTTTTTT. This codes for CASKGPLGEKLFF.

This clonotype was recorded many times. J is TRBJ1-2 and V is TRBV3-1; D unresolved. In germline, CDR1 is LGHDT, CDR2 YNNKEL (reference sequence). V dropped 0 bases and J dropped 4 bases, with 6 bases sitting between them. The CDR3 extends over 13 amino acids. CDR3 sequence: CASSQESFYGYTF. The CDR3 coding sequence is TGTGCCAGCAGCCAAGAGAGTTTCTATGGCTACACCTTC.

This clonotype was counted many times. This chain connects TRBV20-1 to TRBJ1-1, with D perhaps matching TRBD1 (6 bases). The ends were cut back, 5 bases at V and 1 base at J, with 23 bases in the middle. Germline CDR1 is DFQATT and CDR2 is SNEGSKA (reference sequence). The CDR3 covers 17 residues. The CDR3 loop reads CSAHQNMIDRSNTEAFF. CDR3 DNA sequence: TGCAGTGCTCACCAAAACATGATTGACAGGTCGAACACTGAAGCTTTCTTT.

This chain uses TRBV30 with TRBJ2-7; no reliable D call. The ends were cut back, 1 base at V and 3 bases at J, with 13 bases in the middle. From germline, CDR1 is GTSNPN and CDR2 SVGIG (reference sequence). CDR3 length equals 14 residues. The CDR3 region is CAWSARSFYYEQYF. The CDR3 DNA sequence: TGTGCCTGGAGTGCCCGCAGTTTCTACTACGAGCAGTACTTC.

Ten or more counts support this clonotype. For the CDR3, the DNA is TGCAGTGCTAGTCAGGCTGGGACACACGAGCAGTACTTC. Translation: CSASQAGTHEQYF. This chain links TRBV20-1 with TRBJ2-7, with a possible D match to TRBD1 (6 bases). V was shortened by 3 bases and J by 5 bases, with 14 bases between the two germline ends. The CDR3 covers 13 residues. Germline values: CDR1 DFQATT, CDR2 SNEGSKA (reference sequence).

This clonotype was observed at least ten times. The genes are TRBV5-1 and TRBJ2-1, with 7 bases lining up with TRBD2. Germline V gene sequence: CDR1 SGHRS, CDR2 YFSETQ. J gave up 9 bases and V 4 bases, and 19 bases lay outside the gene matches. The CDR3 is 17 amino acids. CDR3 in DNA: TGCGCCAGCAGCCCCATAATACTAGCGTCCCCCTGGGGTGAGCAGTTCTTC. It is translated as CASSPIILASPWGEQFF.

V and J are TRBV19 and TRBJ1-1; D is ambiguous. The CDR3 loop spans 14 amino acids. Germline V gene lookup returns CDR1 LNHDA and CDR2 SQIVND (reference sequence). The V and J ends lost 6 bases and 0 bases respectively, with 11 bases between them. In DNA form, the CDR3 reads TGTGCCAGTAGCCAAAGATACCTGAACACTGAAGCTTTCTTT. This encodes CASSQRYLNTEAFF.

This clonotype was seen more than once but under ten times. The chain uses TRBV30 and TRBJ2-2, with a possible D match to TRBD2 (6 bases). CDR1 and CDR2 (germline): GTSNPN, SVGIG (reference sequence). Trimming removed 5 bases at V and 6 bases at J, with 10 bases between. The CDR3 is made up of 12 amino acids. Here the CDR3 DNA reads TGTGCCTGGTGGAGGGGAGCCGGGGAGCTGTTTTTT. It is translated as CAWWRGAGELFF. The entire variable domain, with the rest obtained from reference TRBV30 and TRBJ2-2, is as follows: SQTIHQWPATLVQPVGSPLSLECTVEGTSNPNLYWYRQAAGRGLQLLFYSVGIGQISSEVPQNLSASRPQDRQFILSSKKLLLSDSGFYLCAWWRGAGELFFGEGSRLTVL.

This clonotype was counted a few times. V is TRBV29-1 and J is TRBJ2-5; perhaps TRBD2 as D (5 bases). Between the trimmed V and J ends, which lost 6 bases and 5 bases, there was a span of 13 bases. CDR1 is SQVTM and CDR2 is ANQGSEA in the germline V gene. The CDR3 sequence is 12 residues long. The DNA of the CDR3 is TGCAGCGTCGAACTAGTTCCGGAGACCCAGTACTTC. It encodes CSVELVPETQYF.

This clonotype showed up just a few times. The chain employs TRBV7-3 and TRBJ2-1, with TRBD2 matching over 7 bases. The CDR3 contains 13 residues. Germline trimming cut 0 bases from V and 13 bases from J; bases unmatched to any gene: 6. The germline V gene encodes CDR1 SGHTA and CDR2 FQGTGA. This chain's CDR3 is CASSLTSGSTQFF. The CDR3 bases are TGTGCCAGCAGCTTAACTAGCGGGTCTACTCAGTTCTTC.

The J gene is TRBJ2-7, the V gene TRBV7-9; D is possibly TRBD2 (6 bases). The CDR3 is 15 residues long. Trimming removed 5 bases from V and 0 bases from J, with 14 bases in between. The V gene's germline CDR1 is SEHNR and CDR2 FQNEAQ (reference sequence). The CDR3, as DNA: TGTGCCAGCAGCACCCGGGGGTCCTCCTCCTACGAGCAGTACTTC. This codes for CASSTRGSSSYEQYF.